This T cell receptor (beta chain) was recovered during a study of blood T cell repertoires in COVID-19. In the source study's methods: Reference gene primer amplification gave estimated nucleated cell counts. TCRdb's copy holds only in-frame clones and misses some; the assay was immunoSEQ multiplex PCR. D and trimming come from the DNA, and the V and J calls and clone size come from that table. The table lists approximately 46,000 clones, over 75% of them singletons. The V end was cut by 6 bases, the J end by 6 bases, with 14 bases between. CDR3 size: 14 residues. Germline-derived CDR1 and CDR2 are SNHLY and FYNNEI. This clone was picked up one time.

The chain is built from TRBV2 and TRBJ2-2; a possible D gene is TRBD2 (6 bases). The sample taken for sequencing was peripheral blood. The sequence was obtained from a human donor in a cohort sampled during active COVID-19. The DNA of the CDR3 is TGTGCCAGCAGAGCTGGGACTCTACCCGGGGAGCTGTTTTTT. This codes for CASRAGTLPGELFF.